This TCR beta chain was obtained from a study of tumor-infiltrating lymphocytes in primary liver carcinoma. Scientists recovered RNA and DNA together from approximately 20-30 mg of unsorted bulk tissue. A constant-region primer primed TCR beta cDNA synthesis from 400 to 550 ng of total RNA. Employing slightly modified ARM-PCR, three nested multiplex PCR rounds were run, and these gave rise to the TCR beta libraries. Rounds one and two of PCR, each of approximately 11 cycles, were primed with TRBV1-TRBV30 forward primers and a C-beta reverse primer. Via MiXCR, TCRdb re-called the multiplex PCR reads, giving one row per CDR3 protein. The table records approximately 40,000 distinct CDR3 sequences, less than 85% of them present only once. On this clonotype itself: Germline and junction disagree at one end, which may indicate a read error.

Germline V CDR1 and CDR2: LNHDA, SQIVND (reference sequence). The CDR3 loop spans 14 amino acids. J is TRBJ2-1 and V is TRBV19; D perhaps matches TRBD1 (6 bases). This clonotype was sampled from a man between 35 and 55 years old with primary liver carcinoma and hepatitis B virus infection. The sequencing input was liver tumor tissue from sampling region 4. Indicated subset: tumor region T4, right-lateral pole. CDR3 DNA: TGTGCCAGTGGTAGAGGACAGCGGATGAATGGGCAGTTCTTC. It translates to CASGRGQRMNGQFF. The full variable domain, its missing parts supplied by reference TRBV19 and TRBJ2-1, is DGGITQSPKYLFRKEGQNVTLSCEQNLNHDAMYWYRQDPGQGLRLIYYSQIVNDFQKGDIAEGYSVSREKKESFPLTVTSAQKNPTAFYLCASGRGQRMNGQFFGPGTRLTVL.